The T cell receptor beta chain described here comes from a study of vaccination and CD4 T cells after COVID-19. The sample's time point: late sampling 161 to 241 days after vaccination in a few convalescent patients. V was cut by 4 bases and J by 4 bases, with 7 bases left in between. The CDR3 spans 11 residues. The germline CDR1 and CDR2 sequences are SQVTM and ANQGSEA. TCRdb reprocessed the PCR reads via MiXCR and lists one record per CDR3 protein. In the table there are about 30,000 distinct CDR3 sequences, around 49% of which are singletons. V usage is TRBV29-1 and J usage is TRBJ1-2; D remains unclear. The sample was CD4+ T cells from blood, taken about 7 months after SARS-CoV-2 vaccination. The clonotype comes from a human donor who had recovered from COVID-19. In DNA, the CDR3 is TGCAGCGTTGCCGATTCCTATGGCTACACCTTC. Amino acid sequence: CSVADSYGYTF.